The 22 T cell receptor beta chains below were found in one sample sequenced in a study of beta chain features in type 1 diabetes. Reverse transcribing all isolated RNA meant expressed TCRB transcripts were sequenced. Data came from immunoSEQ multiplex PCR; TCRdb stores just in-frame clones and leaves some out. Of some 500,000 clones detected, over 10% appear once; the ten largest clones hold 0.04% to 0.05%. The sequencing sample was made of naive CD4+ T cells from blood. Source of these receptors: a woman aged 18-29 years in good health.

This sequence joins TRBV2 and TRBJ2-6; D is possibly TRBD1 or TRBD2 (5 bases each). The CDR3 runs to 17 residues. The germline CDR1 and CDR2 sequences are SNHLY and FYNNEI. The V and J ends lost 10 bases and 0 bases respectively, with 19 bases between them. The CDR3 spells CAIKKGSHNSGANVLTF. The DNA for the CDR3 is TGTGCCATCAAGAAGGGGAGCCATAACTCTGGGGCCAACGTCCTGACTTTC.

In this sample, this clone turned up a few times. The chain joins TRBV7-2 to TRBJ1-2, with 7 bases fitting TRBD1. Germline assignment: CDR1 SGHTA and CDR2 FQGNSA. With V trimmed by 1 base and J by 7 bases, 6 bases remained unmatched. CDR3 length: 14 residues. CDR3 region: CASSLVRTGPGYTF. CDR3 nucleotides: TGTGCCAGCAGCTTAGTCAGGACAGGCCCTGGCTACACCTTC.

This clone was seen at least ten times. CDR3 amino acids: CAIMRGQQETQYF. The DNA for the CDR3 is TGTGCCATCATGAGGGGACAGCAAGAGACCCAGTACTTC. This chain links TRBV10-3 with TRBJ2-5; TRBD1 matches at 7 bases. CDR3 length: 13 residues. With 7 bases clipped from V and 2 bases from J, the junction kept 4 bases outside the gene matches. Germline CDR1 and CDR2: ENHRY and SYGVKD.

The V call is TRBV5-1, the J call TRBJ2-5, with a possible D match to TRBD2 (6 bases). V shed 4 bases and J shed 4 bases, with 11 bases lying between them. From germline, CDR1 is SGHRS and CDR2 YFSETQ. CDR3 size: 13 residues. CDR3 amino acids: CASSGLFGETQYF. The CDR3 nucleotides are TGCGCCAGCAGCGGACTATTCGGAGAGACCCAGTACTTC.

This clone showed up just a few times. The rearrangement joins TRBV25-1 to TRBJ2-1; D is ambiguous. CDR1 MGHDK and CDR2 SYGVNS come from the germline V gene. This CDR3 has 13 amino acids. V was cut by 1 base and J by 4 bases, with 5 bases left in between. CDR3 amino acids: CASSESGYNEQFF. The CDR3 DNA reads as TGTGCCAGCAGTGAATCCGGGTACAATGAGCAGTTCTTC.

The rearrangement joins TRBV11-2 to TRBJ2-1; maybe TRBD2 (6 bases). V dropped 8 bases and J dropped 0 bases, with 8 bases sitting between them. Looked up from germline, CDR1 is SGHAT and CDR2 is FQNNGV. CDR3 length equals 13 residues. The DNA of the CDR3 is TGTGCCAGCGCGGGGAGCTCCTACAATGAGCAGTTCTTC. Its protein is CASAGSSYNEQFF.

J is TRBJ2-7 and V is TRBV5-1; 8 bases are shared with TRBD1. The J segment lost 6 bases and the V segment lost 0 bases, leaving 8 bases of the junction unmatched. The CDR3 has 15 amino acids. Per germline, CDR1 SGHRS and CDR2 YFSETQ. The CDR3 sequence is CASSLGDRPPVEQYV. DNA of the CDR3: TGCGCCAGCAGCTTGGGGGACAGGCCCCCCGTCGAGCAGTACGTC.

The chain is built from TRBV5-4 and TRBJ2-5; D not certain. Germline CDR1 reads SGHNT; CDR2 reads YYREEE (reference sequence). The CDR3 runs to 13 residues. The V and J ends lost 2 bases and 1 base respectively, with 6 bases between them. The CDR3 DNA reads TGTGCCAGCAGCTTCCTCGTCCAAGAGACCCAGTACTTC. It encodes CASSFLVQETQYF.

CDR3 region: CATSRAWDRGYSNQPQHF. The CDR3 coding sequence is TGTGCCACCAGCAGAGCGTGGGACAGGGGATATAGCAATCAGCCCCAGCATTTT. The V and J genes are TRBV15 and TRBJ1-5, with 10 bases fitting TRBD1. Per the germline V gene, CDR1 is LNHNV and CDR2 is YYDKDF (reference sequence). J gave up 0 bases and V 1 base, and 6 bases lay outside the gene matches. This CDR3 contains 18 residues.

The genes are TRBV9 and TRBJ2-2; 8 bases line up with TRBD1. The CDR3 sequence is 14 residues long. V lost 5 bases, J lost 4 bases, and 4 bases stayed unmatched. The germline V gene encodes CDR1 SGDLS and CDR2 YYNGEE. The CDR3 protein is CASRRTGSTGELFF. The CDR3 region has the DNA TGTGCCAGCAGACGGACAGGGAGCACCGGGGAGCTGTTTTTT. Using reference TRBV9 and TRBJ2-2 for the parts outside the CDR3, the full variable domain is DSGVTQTPKHLITATGQRVTLRCSPRSGDLSVYWYQQSLDQGLQFLIQYYNGEERAKGNILERFSAQQFPDLHSELNLSSLELGDSALYFCASRRTGSTGELFFGEGSRLTVL.

This clone was counted between two and nine times. V usage is TRBV10-3 and J usage is TRBJ1-1; the D gene is possibly TRBD1 (5 bases). Germline CDR1 is ENHRY and CDR2 is SYGVKD. This CDR3 contains 15 residues. V lost 0 bases, J lost 3 bases, and 11 bases lay in between. The CDR3 reads CAISESGALDTEAFF. DNA of the CDR3: TGTGCCATCAGTGAGTCAGGGGCACTGGACACTGAAGCTTTCTTT.

This sequence joins TRBV19 and TRBJ2-7; 11 bases match TRBD2. V shed 5 bases, J shed 4 bases, and the junction held 1 base outside the gene matches. The length of the CDR3 is 13 residues. Germline CDR1 LNHDA, CDR2 SQIVND (reference sequence). The CDR3 reads CASSGTSGYEQYF. The DNA of the CDR3 is TGTGCCAGTAGTGGGACTAGCGGTTACGAGCAGTACTTC.

J is TRBJ2-1 and V is TRBV6-5; D possibly corresponds to TRBD2 (6 bases). V lost 4 bases to trimming and J lost 6 bases, with 13 bases between them. This CDR3 has 14 residues. Germline V CDR1 and CDR2: MNHEY, SVGAGI. In DNA, the CDR3 is TGTGCCAGCAGTTGGAGGGGAATGGTCAATGAGCAGTTCTTC. This gives the protein CASSWRGMVNEQFF.

This clone was detected only a few times. The chain uses TRBV11-2 and TRBJ2-7; D is uncertain. The V gene's germline CDR1 is SGHAT and CDR2 FQNNGV. Between the trimmed V and J ends, which lost 4 bases and 5 bases, there was a span of 6 bases. CDR3 length: 11 amino acids. The CDR3 DNA is TGTGCCAGCAGCTCGGTACACGAGCAGTACTTC. Its translation is CASSSVHEQYF.

J is TRBJ2-7 and V is TRBV2; TRBD1 matches at 11 bases. This CDR3 has 13 residues. The germline CDR1 and CDR2 sequences are SNHLY and FYNNEI. V was clipped by 7 bases and J by 6 bases; unmatched bases: 5. The CDR3: CASNGQGAAEQYV. CDR3 sequence (DNA): TGTGCCAGCAACGGACAGGGGGCGGCCGAGCAGTACGTC.

This clone was observed a handful of times. The V and J genes are TRBV7-9 and TRBJ2-7; D possibly uses TRBD1 or TRBD2 (5 bases each). This CDR3 is built from 18 residues. The V end lost 9 bases, the J end lost 5 bases, and 32 bases lay between the germline ends. CDR1 and CDR2 from the germline V gene are SEHNR and FQNEAQ (reference sequence). Written as DNA, the CDR3 is TGTGCCAGACAATCCGCTTCCCCGGGGCCATTTGAGGACCACGAGCAGTACGTC. Encoded protein: CARQSASPGPFEDHEQYV.

This clone has more than one count but fewer than ten. The chain has TRBV18 and TRBJ2-5; D may be TRBD1 or TRBD2 (6 bases each). CDR3 length equals 13 residues. The V gene's germline CDR1 is KGHSH and CDR2 LQKENI. Trimming left V 8 bases short and J 2 bases short, with 12 bases between. CDR3 coding DNA: TGTGCCAGCAAAACGGGGGCTCAAGAGACCCAGTACTTC. It yields the protein CASKTGAQETQYF. The full variable domain, completed using reference TRBV18 and TRBJ2-5, is NAGVMQNPRHLVRRRGQEARLRCSPMKGHSHVYWYRQLPEEGLKFMVYLQKENIIDESGMPKERFSAEFPKEGPSILRIQQVVRGDSAAYFCASKTGAQETQYFGPGTRLLVL.

V usage is TRBV4-2 and J usage is TRBJ1-2; 9 bases match TRBD1. V was pared by 0 bases and J by 7 bases, with 6 bases of the junction left unmatched. This CDR3 region has 15 residues. Germline lookup yields CDR1 LGHNA and CDR2 YNFKEQ. The CDR3 DNA is TGTGCCAGCAGCCAAGAGGGGACAGGGAAGGGTGGCTACACCTTC. Translation: CASSQEGTGKGGYTF.

The chain employs TRBV18 and TRBJ2-1; the D is unclear. Trimming stripped 0 bases from V and 8 bases from J, with 14 bases between. The germline V gene encodes CDR1 KGHSH and CDR2 LQKENI. This CDR3 region has 15 residues. For the CDR3, the DNA is TGTGCCAGCTCACCACCGAGTAGGTCGGTACATGAGCAGTTCTTC. Encoded protein: CASSPPSRSVHEQFF.

This chain uses TRBV4-1 with TRBJ2-3; D remains unclear. CDR1 and CDR2 (germline): MGHRA, YSYEKL. This CDR3 comprises 16 residues. V was cut by 4 bases and J by 1 base, with 15 bases left in between. The CDR3 is CASSRSPIYRTDTQYF. CDR3 DNA sequence: TGCGCCAGCAGCCGGTCGCCCATATACCGCACAGATACGCAGTATTTT.

This clone was seen more than once but under ten times. V is TRBV9 and J is TRBJ1-3; the D is unclear. CDR1 is SGDLS, CDR2 YYNGEE, per germline. Between the trimmed V and J ends, which lost 6 bases and 2 bases, there was a span of 12 bases. The CDR3 is 14 residues long. The CDR3 here is CASTPTEPGNTIYF. The CDR3, as DNA: TGTGCCAGCACCCCGACTGAACCTGGAAACACCATATATTTT.

The chain employs TRBV5-6 and TRBJ2-7; D not certain. Germline CDR1 and CDR2: SGHDT and YYEEEE. V was shortened by 1 base and J by 5 bases, with 7 bases between the two germline ends. The CDR3 loop spans 12 amino acids. The CDR3 here is CASSLWAHEQYF. The CDR3 DNA sequence: TGTGCCAGCAGCTTGTGGGCCCACGAGCAGTACTTC.